The 16 T cell receptor beta chains listed next were all sequenced from one sample in a study of CD8 T cells in ankylosing spondylitis listed by TCRdb under 2017. Paper-wide results and their limitations: A TCR beta motif made up of eight highly homologous amino acid variants appeared to be characteristic of blood from ankylosing spondylitis patients.

The antigens for these receptors are not known. Library method: 5' RACE. The instrument was an Illumina HiSeq 2500. TCRdb trimmed public reads at Q25 via fastp, called clones via MiXCR and kept in-frame beta chains. Rows are unified per CDR3 protein, each entry keeping the most common DNA and genes. The sample includes 450,000 to 550,000 distinct CDR3 sequences, with 5.3% observed a single time. Clones ranked in the top ten supply roughly 3.5% of the sample. Sequencing used blood, either unsorted or a sorted T cell fraction (not recorded which). The receptors stem from a male donor with ankylosing spondylitis.

This clonotype was found many times. V usage is TRBV10-3 and J usage is TRBJ2-1; 14 bases map to TRBD2. This CDR3 comprises 14 residues. Germline lookup yields CDR1 ENHRY and CDR2 SYGVKD. V trimming: 10 bases; J trimming: 5 bases; junction bases outside the gene matches: 4. Here the CDR3 reads CASMGLAGDNEQFF. The CDR3 DNA follows: TGTGCCAGCATGGGACTAGCGGGGGACAATGAGCAGTTCTTC.

This clonotype was seen at least ten times. The rearrangement joins TRBV5-6 to TRBJ2-1, with a tentative D call TRBD1 (5 bases). The V end was cut by 4 bases, the J end by 3 bases, with 14 bases between. CDR3 size: 15 residues. Germline V gives CDR1 SGHDT, CDR2 YYEEEE. This CDR3 reads CASSLDKGVYNEQFF. The CDR3 nucleotides are TGTGCCAGCAGCCTAGATAAAGGGGTCTACAATGAGCAGTTCTTC.

This clonotype occurred many times. The chain carries TRBV11-3 and TRBJ2-1; D may correspond to TRBD1 or TRBD2 (5 bases each). V lost 6 bases and J 9 bases, leaving 15 bases between the germline ends. The CDR3 contains 13 residues. Germline CDR1 and CDR2: SGHNT and YENEEA. CDR3 region: CASSPGEGTEQFF. For the CDR3, the DNA is TGTGCCAGCAGTCCCGGTGAGGGGACTGAGCAGTTCTTC.

This clonotype occurred many times. V usage is TRBV6-2 or TRBV6-3 and J usage is TRBJ2-7; TRBD1 matches at 7 bases. The V gene end was trimmed by 7 bases and the J gene end by 3 bases; junction bases not matched to a gene: 9. The germline V gene encodes CDR1 MNHEY and CDR2 SVGEGT. This CDR3 has 14 amino acids. CDR3 loop: CASTGTTGYYEQYF. The CDR3 region has the DNA TGTGCCAGCACCGGGACGACAGGGTACTACGAGCAGTACTTC.

The sample holds many counts of this clonotype. V is TRBV4-3 and J is TRBJ2-3; D might be TRBD1 or TRBD2, each matching 6 bases. The germline gives CDR1 LGHNA, CDR2 YSLEER. The CDR3 consists of 15 residues. The V and J ends lost 3 bases and 5 bases respectively, with 15 bases between them. The CDR3 DNA follows: TGCGCCAGCAGCCATAGCGGCGAACAGGGAGATACGCAGTATTTT. Translation: CASSHSGEQGDTQYF.

Ten or more counts support this clonotype. For the CDR3, the DNA is TGTGCCAGCAGCTTAGATCGGCTAGCCGGTACGCAGTATTTT. This translates into CASSLDRLAGTQYF. The chain couples TRBV11-2 to TRBJ2-3; D is possibly TRBD2 (5 bases). Trimming stripped 0 bases from V and 8 bases from J, with 12 bases between. The germline V gene encodes CDR1 SGHAT and CDR2 FQNNGV. The CDR3 runs to 14 residues.

This clonotype has at least ten counts. The chain uses TRBV6-2 or TRBV6-3 and TRBJ2-7; D unclear. This CDR3 has 12 residues. Germline values: CDR1 MNHEY, CDR2 SVGEGT. Trimming removed 6 bases from V and 7 bases from J, with 13 bases in between. CDR3 region: CASSAPWREQYF. The CDR3 DNA is TGTGCCAGCAGCGCGCCGTGGCGGGAGCAGTACTTC.

This clonotype has a count of ten or more. The V and J genes are TRBV5-1 and TRBJ2-1, with TRBD2 matching over 8 bases. Germline V CDR1 and CDR2: SGHRS, YFSETQ. The CDR3 is made up of 16 amino acids. Germline trimming cut 0 bases from V and 4 bases from J; bases unmatched to any gene: 6. CDR3 sequence (DNA): TGCGCCAGCAGCTTGGTTCTAGCGGGTGGGTACAATGAGCAGTTCTTC. It translates to CASSLVLAGGYNEQFF.

This clonotype was seen repeatedly, ten times or more. V is TRBV12-3 or TRBV12-4 and J is TRBJ2-6; D remains ambiguous. This CDR3 has 14 amino acids. The V gene lost 2 bases and the J gene lost 5 bases, with 7 bases spanning the gap. The CDR3 sequence: CASSLYDRANVLTF. CDR3 in DNA: TGTGCCAGCAGTTTATACGACAGGGCCAACGTCCTGACTTTC.

This clonotype was recorded at least ten times. The chain combines TRBV12-3 or TRBV12-4 with TRBJ1-1; 9 bases line up with TRBD1. This CDR3 comprises 14 residues. The V and J ends lost 6 bases and 3 bases, in that order; junction bases with no gene match: 5. The CDR3 region is CASRDRDRDTEAFF. CDR3 DNA: TGTGCCAGCAGAGACCGGGACAGGGACACTGAAGCTTTCTTT.

At least ten counts were recorded for this clonotype. A much bigger clone sits one base away, suggesting this may be a read error. The chain joins TRBV29-1 to TRBJ2-1; the D is unclear. The V end was cut by 5 bases, the J end by 0 bases, with 11 bases between. Germline assignment: CDR1 SQVTM and CDR2 ANQGSEA. The CDR3 loop spans 14 amino acids. The CDR3 bases are TGCAGCGTTAAATGGGCGAGCTCCTACAATGAGCAGTTCTTC. Its translation: CSVKWASSYNEQFF.

This clonotype was observed at least ten times. The CDR3 DNA follows: TGTGCCACCACTCGCGAGGAGTCCTACGAGCAGTACTTC. Translation: CATTREESYEQYF. The chain uses TRBV10-3 and TRBJ2-7; no firm D call. This CDR3 spans 13 amino acids. The V end was cut by 10 bases, the J end by 1 base, with 14 bases between. Germline V CDR1 and CDR2: ENHRY, SYGVKD.

This clonotype was seen ten or more times. This chain connects TRBV25-1 to TRBJ2-7, with unresolved D. Trimming took 2 bases from V and 5 from J, leaving 16 bases between them. Per the germline V gene, CDR1 is MGHDK and CDR2 is SYGVNS. The CDR3 loop spans 15 amino acids. The DNA for the CDR3 is TGTGCCAGCAGTGAAAACTCCGGGCTTCGCGACGAGCAGTACTTC. Its translation is CASSENSGLRDEQYF.

The gene calls are TRBV27 and TRBJ1-5; 7 bases agree with TRBD1. Germline V gives CDR1 MNHEY, CDR2 SMNVEV (reference sequence). The V gene end was trimmed by 5 bases and the J gene end by 4 bases; junction bases not matched to a gene: 11. This CDR3 has 16 residues. The CDR3 region is CASSPRGTEINQPQHF. The DNA of the CDR3 is TGTGCCAGCAGTCCCCGCGGGACAGAGATTAATCAGCCCCAGCATTTT.

This clonotype was counted at least ten times. The V gene is TRBV7-2, the J gene TRBJ1-2, with TRBD1 matching over 7 bases. The ends lost 4 bases at V and 6 bases at J; junction bases unmatched: 8. The CDR3 spans 14 residues. Germline values: CDR1 SGHTA, CDR2 FQGNSA. This chain's CDR3 is CASSSRDSGDGYTF. CDR3 nucleotides: TGTGCCAGCAGCTCCCGGGACAGCGGGGATGGCTACACCTTC.

This clonotype was picked up many times. This chain links TRBV27 with TRBJ2-3; TRBD2 aligns across 9 bases. With V trimmed by 6 bases and J by 0 bases, 19 bases remained unmatched. The CDR3 is 20 amino acids. Germline loops: CDR1 MNHEY, CDR2 SMNVEV (reference sequence). As DNA, the CDR3 is TGTGCCAGCAGCCCCGAGCCGGGACTAGCTGTGTCTACTAGCACAGATACGCAGTATTTT. The encoded protein is CASSPEPGLAVSTSTDTQYF.